The 10 T cell receptor beta chains listed next were all sequenced from one sample in a study of sequential checkpoint blockade in melanoma. Sample treatment: randomized to nivolumab then ipilimumab (arm A) or the reverse (arm B). The data were produced by immunoSEQ multiplex PCR, yet TCRdb's version contains in-frame clones alone and is incomplete. Here the sample spans fewer than 40,000 clones, nearly 90% being singletons. This specimen consisted of CD8+ T cells sorted from blood (inferred from file names), obtained from a patient given nivolumab and ipilimumab in sequence. The receptors were gathered from a human donor with melanoma.

This clone was recorded only once. The chain is built from TRBV6-5 and TRBJ1-4; D is ambiguous. With 1 base removed from V and 8 bases from J, the gap between germline ends came to 11 bases. Germline assignment: CDR1 MNHEY and CDR2 SVGAGI. CDR3 length equals 14 residues. The CDR3 nucleotides are TGTGCCAGCAGTTACTTGGTCGGAGGAGAAAAACTGTTTTTT. Its translation is CASSYLVGGEKLFF.

The chain links TRBV7-9 to TRBJ2-1; D not certain. Deletions cut 3 bases from V and 0 bases from J, with 15 bases between. The CDR3 sequence is 17 residues long. Looked up from germline, CDR1 is SEHNR and CDR2 is FQNEAQ (reference sequence). CDR3 DNA: TGTGCCAGCAGCTTTACCACTAAACCAACCTCCTACAATGAGCAGTTCTTC. As protein: CASSFTTKPTSYNEQFF.

DNA for the CDR3: TGTGCTAGTGGTCCCGGGACTAGCGGGAGTTCGGGCACAGATACGCAGTATTTT. Encoded protein: CASGPGTSGSSGTDTQYF. J is TRBJ2-3 and V is TRBV12-5; the match to TRBD2 covers 14 bases. V was clipped by 5 bases and J by 1 base; unmatched bases: 8. The CDR3 loop spans 18 amino acids. The V gene's germline CDR1 is LGHNT and CDR2 FRNRAP. Combining the CDR3 with reference TRBV12-5 and TRBJ2-3 gives the whole variable domain DARVTQTPRHKVTEMGQEVTMRCQPILGHNTVFWYRQTMMQGLELLAYFRNRAPLDDSGMPKDRFSAEMPDATLATLKIQPSEPRDSAVYFCASGPGTSGSSGTDTQYFGPGTRLTVL.

The V and J genes are TRBV5-6 and TRBJ2-3; 7 bases are shared with TRBD2. The CDR3 runs 15 residues. The trim removed 4 bases at V and 6 bases at J, leaving 11 bases unmatched. In germline, CDR1 is SGHDT, CDR2 YYEEEE. CDR3 sequence reads: CASSPQLGRADTQYF. The CDR3 DNA sequence: TGTGCCAGCAGCCCCCAGTTAGGGAGGGCGGATACGCAGTATTTT. The full variable domain, completed using reference TRBV5-6 and TRBJ2-3, is DAGVTQSPTHLIKTRGQQVTLRCSPKSGHDTVSWYQQALGQGPQFIFQYYEEEERQRGNFPDRFSGHQFPNYSSELNVNALLLGDSALYLCASSPQLGRADTQYFGPGTRLTVL.

In its sample, this clone was seen once. The V gene is TRBV9, the J gene TRBJ2-2, with 9 positions matching TRBD2. The germline V gene encodes CDR1 SGDLS and CDR2 YYNGEE. This CDR3 region has 17 residues. V lost 3 bases, J lost 4 bases, and 10 bases stayed unmatched. CDR3 DNA: TGTGCCAGCAGCGCTCGGCAGGTAGCGGGAGTCACCGGGGAGCTGTTTTTT. This encodes CASSARQVAGVTGELFF.

This clone occurred once. The chain is built from TRBV7-6 and TRBJ2-1; 9 bases map to TRBD2. Per the germline V gene, CDR1 is SGHVS and CDR2 is FNYEAQ. CDR3 size: 15 residues. V was pared by 4 bases and J by 6 bases, with 7 bases of the junction left unmatched. Here the CDR3 reads CASSSLAGSGNEQFF. The CDR3 DNA reads as TGTGCCAGCAGCTCCCTAGCGGGATCGGGCAATGAGCAGTTCTTC.

A single count supports this clone. This rearrangement joins TRBV18 to TRBJ2-3; tentative D call: TRBD1 (6 bases). The V gene lost 6 bases and the J gene lost 4 bases, with 26 bases spanning the gap. The CDR3 contains 18 residues. The germline V gene encodes CDR1 KGHSH and CDR2 LQKENI. The CDR3 loop is CASSTQGPQGRAADTQYF. The CDR3 nucleotides are TGTGCCAGCTCGACCCAGGGGCCTCAAGGCAGGGCAGCAGATACGCAGTATTTT.

The J gene is TRBJ1-5, the V gene TRBV27, with D possibly matching TRBD1 (5 bases). V was trimmed by 7 bases and J by 4 bases, leaving 17 bases between them. This CDR3 region has 15 residues. CDR1 and CDR2 (germline): MNHEY, SMNVEV (reference sequence). CDR3 bases: TGTGCCAGCACCCCCCTCCCAGGGAGGAATCAGCCCCAGCATTTT. Amino acid sequence: CASTPLPGRNQPQHF.

This clone was seen a single time. This chain links TRBV2 with TRBJ1-2, with D possibly matching TRBD1 (5 bases). The CDR3 has 14 amino acids. Trimming stripped 3 bases from V and 2 bases from J, with 10 bases between. Germline assignment: CDR1 SNHLY and CDR2 FYNNEI. The CDR3 protein is CASSEISGNYGYTF. Written as DNA, the CDR3 is TGTGCCAGCAGTGAGATATCAGGGAACTATGGCTACACCTTC.

The rearrangement links TRBV29-1 to TRBJ2-1; D is uncertain. The CDR3 runs to 12 residues. With 3 bases removed from V and 6 bases from J, the gap between germline ends came to 9 bases. Per germline, CDR1 SQVTM and CDR2 ANQGSEA. DNA of the CDR3: TGCAGCGTTGAGTTAGTAGCCAATGAGCAGTTCTTC. Translation gives CSVELVANEQFF.